Shown below are 27 T cell receptor beta chains from a single sample sequenced in a study of blood T cell repertoires in COVID-19. Repertoires were generated with immunoSEQ multiplex PCR, while TCRdb's copy carries only in-frame clones and drops some. Altogether 200,000 to 300,000 clones are present, roughly 80% being singletons, with the ten largest covering about 6.3%. The sequenced sample consisted of peripheral blood. These receptors originate from a woman aged 60 to 75 with active or convalescent COVID-19.

Regarding this clone: Other DNA sequences in this sample translate to the same CDR3. The chain carries TRBV7-8 and TRBJ1-1; D gene uncertain. Looked up from germline, CDR1 is SGHVS and CDR2 is FQNEAQ. Trimming took off 5 bases at V and 4 bases at J, with 14 bases between the two ends. The CDR3 loop spans 14 amino acids. The CDR3, as DNA: TGTGCCAGCAGCCTGGAGCGCGTGGGCACTGAAGCTTTCTTT. It specifies CASSLERVGTEAFF. Based on the CDR3 plus reference TRBV7-8 and TRBJ1-1, the full variable domain is GAGVSQSPRYKVAKRGQDVALRCDPISGHVSLFWYQQALGQGPEFLTYFQNEAQLDKSGLPSDRFFAERPEGSVSTLKIQRTQQEDSAVYLCASSLERVGTEAFFGQGTRLTVV.

The chain links TRBV20-1 to TRBJ1-5; 9 nucleotides agree with TRBD1. Germline V CDR1 and CDR2: DFQATT, SNEGSKA (reference sequence). V lost 4 bases to trimming and J lost 6 bases; unmatched junction nucleotides: 10. The CDR3 runs to 15 residues. The DNA for the CDR3 is TGCAGTGCTAATGAACCGGGACAGGGTATTCAGCCCCAGCATTTT. Translation gives CSANEPGQGIQPQHF.

V usage is TRBV5-4 and J usage is TRBJ2-3; a weak D match, TRBD2 (5 bases). V was trimmed by 2 bases and J by 2 bases, leaving 12 bases between them. CDR1 and CDR2 (germline): SGHNT, YYREEE (reference sequence). CDR3 length: 15 residues. CDR3 DNA sequence: TGTGCCAGCAGCTTTGAGAGGGTAGACACAGATACGCAGTATTTT. Its protein product is CASSFERVDTDTQYF.

This chain joins TRBV11-3 and TRBJ2-5; 15 bases are a match to TRBD2. V trimming: 5 bases; J trimming: 5 bases; junction bases outside the gene matches: 6. The CDR3 consists of 16 residues. In germline, CDR1 is SGHNT, CDR2 YENEEA. CDR3: CASSAGTSGRFETQYF. CDR3 in DNA: TGTGCCAGCAGCGCCGGGACTAGCGGGAGGTTCGAGACCCAGTACTTC.

In regard to this clone: A junction end diverges from the germline sequence, so it may reflect a read error. The chain couples TRBV5-1 to TRBJ2-5; tentatively, D is TRBD2 (6 bases). This CDR3 is 12 amino acids long. CDR1 SGHRS and CDR2 YFSETQ come from the germline V gene. The CDR3 loop reads CASSLGLETQYF. The CDR3 DNA sequence: TGCGCCAGCAGTTTGGGACTAGAGACCCAGTACTTC.

The chain combines TRBV6-5 with TRBJ1-2; 8 bases are shared with TRBD1. The CDR3 has 12 residues. J was trimmed by 4 bases and V by 6 bases; bases with no gene match: 1. CDR1 MNHEY and CDR2 SVGAGI come from the germline V gene. Here the CDR3 DNA reads TGTGCCAGCAGACAGGGGGTCTATGGCTACACCTTC. Residues: CASRQGVYGYTF.

The V and J genes are TRBV28 and TRBJ2-5; the D is unclear. Trimming removed 6 bases at V and 12 bases at J, with 14 bases between. Germline CDR1 and CDR2: MDHEN and SYDVKM. The CDR3 contains 11 residues. CDR3 nucleotide sequence: TGTGCCAGCAGCAGTACAGCCTGGGAGTACTTC. It is translated as CASSSTAWEYF. The full variable domain, its missing parts supplied by reference TRBV28 and TRBJ2-5, is DVKVTQSSRYLVKRTGEKVFLECVQDMDHENMFWYRQDPGLGLRLIYFSYDVKMKEKGDIPEGYSVSREKKERFSLILESASTNQTSMYLCASSSTAWEYFGPGTRLLVL.

The rearrangement joins TRBV5-5 to TRBJ1-1; 8 bases line up with TRBD1. This CDR3 has 16 amino acids. Germline V CDR1 and CDR2: SGHKS, YYEKEE (reference sequence). After removal of 7 bases from V and 0 bases from J, the junction contained 11 bases not matched to a gene. CDR3 residues: CASSPGQATMNTEAFF. CDR3 nucleotide sequence: TGTGCCAGCTCTCCGGGACAGGCTACTATGAACACTGAAGCTTTCTTT.

This clone was found once. The chain couples TRBV20-1 to TRBJ2-5; 11 bases line up with TRBD2. V was clipped by 3 bases and J by 4 bases; unmatched bases: 7. CDR1 is DFQATT and CDR2 is SNEGSKA in the germline V gene (reference sequence). The CDR3 totals 15 residues. CDR3: CSASRLAGGAETQYF. The CDR3 DNA follows: TGCAGTGCTAGTCGCCTAGCGGGGGGTGCAGAGACCCAGTACTTC.

The chain carries TRBV10-3 and TRBJ1-2, with D possibly matching TRBD1 (5 bases). Germline loops: CDR1 ENHRY, CDR2 SYGVKD. This CDR3 comprises 15 residues. Trimming shortened V by 5 bases and J by 5 bases, and 18 bases separated the two germline ends. CDR3 residues: CAISSRQGGGYGYTF. For the CDR3, the DNA is TGTGCCATCAGTTCCAGGCAGGGTGGAGGGTATGGCTACACCTTC.

The chain is built from TRBV21-1 and TRBJ2-1; TRBD2, the table's D call, was not compared with the DNA. TRBV21-1 constitutes a pseudogene. The length of the CDR3 is 18 residues. This chain's CDR3 is CASSRKENCGGLYNEQFF. CDR3 sequence (DNA): TGTGCCAGCAGCCGCAAAGAAAACTGCGGGGGGCTCTACAATGAGCAGTTCTTC.

This sequence joins TRBV7-2 and TRBJ1-3; D is unresolved. This CDR3 has 14 residues. V was trimmed by 5 bases and J by 1 base, leaving 9 bases between them. Germline V gives CDR1 SGHTA, CDR2 FQGNSA. DNA for the CDR3: TGTGCCAGCAGCCCACGGTATTCTGGAAACACCATATATTTT. Its translation is CASSPRYSGNTIYF.

A single count supports this clone. V usage is TRBV7-9 and J usage is TRBJ2-3; 7 bases are a match to TRBD2. Germline V lookup: CDR1 SEHNR, CDR2 FQNEAQ (reference sequence). The CDR3 consists of 14 residues. Trimming took 4 bases from V and 0 from J; bases not matched to a gene: 1. The CDR3 DNA reads as TGTGCCAGCAGCTACGGGGGGAGCACAGATACGCAGTATTTT. This codes for CASSYGGSTDTQYF.

The V gene is TRBV11-2, the J gene TRBJ1-6, with D perhaps TRBD1 (5 bases). The length of the CDR3 is 19 residues. The V and J ends lost 2 bases and 7 bases respectively, with 24 bases between them. Germline-derived CDR1 and CDR2 are SGHAT and FQNNGV. Here the CDR3 DNA reads TGTGCCAGCAGCTTACGGCAGAAGCTCCAGGGCTACGAAAATTCACCCCTCCACTTT. It translates to CASSLRQKLQGYENSPLHF. The full variable domain, its missing parts supplied by reference TRBV11-2 and TRBJ1-6, is EAGVAQSPRYKIIEKRQSVAFWCNPISGHATLYWYQQILGQGPKLLIQFQNNGVVDDSQLPKDRFSAERLKGVDSTLKIQPAKLEDSAVYLCASSLRQKLQGYENSPLHFGNGTRLTVT.

The CDR3 loop reads CASAVVAGDTQYF. The CDR3 coding sequence is TGTGCCAGCGCTGTCGTAGCGGGGGATACGCAGTATTTT. The chain recombines TRBV6-4 with TRBJ2-3; TRBD2 aligns across 8 bases. J gave up 6 bases and V 8 bases, and 7 bases lay outside the gene matches. Germline V gene data show CDR1 as MRHNA and CDR2 as SNTAGT. This CDR3 comprises 13 residues.

The chain uses TRBV11-3 and TRBJ2-1, with D uncertain. Germline lookup yields CDR1 SGHNT and CDR2 YENEEA. The CDR3 totals 13 residues. V lost 4 bases, J lost 1 base, and 5 bases lay in between. The CDR3 sequence: CASSSFSYNEQFF. CDR3 nucleotide sequence: TGTGCCAGCAGCTCCTTTTCCTACAATGAGCAGTTCTTC.

This chain uses TRBV10-1 with TRBJ2-1, with TRBD2 matching over 9 bases. The CDR3 has 14 amino acids. CDR1 and CDR2 (germline): WNHNN, SYGVQD (reference sequence). V trimming: 4 bases; J trimming: 8 bases; junction bases outside the gene matches: 6. The CDR3 spells CASSAGTSLDEQFF. CDR3 bases: TGCGCCAGCAGTGCGGGGACTAGCTTGGATGAGCAGTTCTTC.

The gene calls are TRBV19 and TRBJ2-4; TRBD2 aligns across 12 bases. V was clipped by 3 bases and J by 0 bases; unmatched bases: 9. CDR3 size: 19 residues. From germline, CDR1 is LNHDA and CDR2 SQIVND (reference sequence). Here the CDR3 DNA reads TGTGCCAGTAGTATTGTTGCCGGACTAGCGGGACTAGCCAAAAACATTCAGTACTTC. Protein sequence: CASSIVAGLAGLAKNIQYF.

The gene calls are TRBV5-1 and TRBJ2-1; 7 bases map to TRBD2. The junction had 11 bases not matched to a gene; V was cut back by 4 bases and J by 1 base. The length of the CDR3 is 17 residues. CDR1 and CDR2 from the germline V gene are SGHRS and YFSETQ. CDR3 in amino acids: CASSQALLARSYNEQFF. CDR3 DNA sequence: TGCGCCAGCAGCCAAGCTCTACTAGCGAGATCCTACAATGAGCAGTTCTTC.

The chain couples TRBV7-9 to TRBJ1-6; D gene uncertain. CDR1 and CDR2 from the germline V gene are SEHNR and FQNEAQ (reference sequence). The V and J ends lost 1 base and 5 bases respectively, with 9 bases between them. The CDR3 runs 15 residues. CDR3 nucleotide sequence: TGTGCCAGCAGCTTAGTTCTCAGTAATAATTCACCCCTCCACTTT. Its protein product is CASSLVLSNNSPLHF.

This clone appeared once. The rearrangement uses TRBV5-4 and TRBJ2-1, with TRBD2 matching over 13 bases. The CDR3 contains 18 residues. Germline V lookup: CDR1 SGHNT, CDR2 YYREEE (reference sequence). J lost 6 bases, V lost 5 bases, and 14 bases had no gene match. This CDR3 reads CASRVGTSGAGGLNEQFF. CDR3 DNA sequence: TGTGCCAGCAGGGTCGGGACTAGCGGGGCCGGGGGACTCAATGAGCAGTTCTTC.

This chain uses TRBV27 with TRBJ2-5, with 7 bases matching TRBD1. This CDR3 has 13 amino acids. V lost 6 bases to trimming and J lost 3 bases; unmatched junction nucleotides: 4. Germline V gene lookup returns CDR1 MNHEY and CDR2 SMNVEV (reference sequence). The CDR3, as DNA: TGTGCCAGCAGACAACAGGGGAAAGAGACCCAGTACTTC. This sequence encodes CASRQQGKETQYF.

The chain is built from TRBV30 and TRBJ2-1; D is perhaps TRBD2 (6 bases). Germline V gene sequence: CDR1 GTSNPN, CDR2 SVGIG (reference sequence). V lost 3 bases and J lost 4, with 19 bases in between. The CDR3 sequence is 16 residues long. In DNA form, the CDR3 reads TGTGCCTGGAGCGGTGAGGGCGGGAAGACTTACAATGAGCAGTTCTTC. Protein product: CAWSGEGGKTYNEQFF.

The chain uses TRBV28 and TRBJ2-5; TRBD2 agrees at 13 bases. After removal of 4 bases from V and 2 bases from J, the junction contained 13 bases not matched to a gene. CDR1 and CDR2 (germline): MDHEN, SYDVKM. CDR3 size: 19 residues. The CDR3 loop reads CASSSFRLAGGSFQETQYF. Here the CDR3 DNA reads TGTGCCAGCAGTTCCTTTCGACTAGCGGGGGGCTCCTTTCAAGAGACCCAGTACTTC. Supplemented by reference TRBV28 and TRBJ2-5, the full variable domain reads DVKVTQSSRYLVKRTGEKVFLECVQDMDHENMFWYRQDPGLGLRLIYFSYDVKMKEKGDIPEGYSVSREKKERFSLILESASTNQTSMYLCASSSFRLAGGSFQETQYFGPGTRLLVL.

This chain uses TRBV3-1 (or the pseudogene TRBV3-2) with TRBJ1-6; D remains unclear. Germline loops: CDR1 LGHDT, CDR2 YNNKEL (reference sequence). The CDR3 contains 16 residues. Trimming took 0 bases from V and 10 from J, leaving 16 bases between them. CDR3: CASSQDTGSARSPLHF. As DNA, the CDR3 is TGTGCCAGCAGCCAAGATACGGGGTCAGCTCGATCACCCCTCCACTTT.

The V and J genes are TRBV19 and TRBJ2-1; D unclear. The CDR3 is made up of 11 amino acids. Per the germline V gene, CDR1 is LNHDA and CDR2 is SQIVND (reference sequence). V was pared by 4 bases and J by 6 bases, with 4 bases between. CDR3 bases: TGTGCCAGTAGTAATCTCAATGAGCAGTTCTTC. Translation: CASSNLNEQFF.

The V and J genes are TRBV5-1 and TRBJ2-1; 8 nucleotides match TRBD1. This CDR3 is built from 16 residues. Per the germline V gene, CDR1 is SGHRS and CDR2 is YFSETQ. V lost 2 bases, J lost 6 bases, and 10 bases stayed unmatched. As DNA, the CDR3 is TGCGCCAGCAGCTTCGGTAGACAGGGGTTCCCCAATGAGCAGTTCTTC. Translation: CASSFGRQGFPNEQFF.